A selection of T cell receptor beta chains follows, all from one sample in a study of liver allograft versus peripheral blood T cells. TCRdb redid the calling of the reads with MiXCR, one entry per CDR3 protein. The repertoire holds some 9,000 distinct CDR3 sequences, with under 20% as singletons. The receptor set was obtained from a human patient who had a liver transplant. The graft donor may have contributed some T cells. The CDR3 runs from the conserved cysteine through the conserved F or W. Each record gives: V gene, D gene, clone size, J gene, CDR3 DNA, CDR3 protein. The D gene is left open where the match is weak. Clone size appears in some rows only: once, few, many, or a class for an expanded clone.

TRBV30,NA,many,TRBJ1-2,TGTGCCTGGAGTCCGGGACTTAACTATGGCTACACCTTC,CAWSPGLNYGYTF
TRBV9,NA,few,TRBJ1-2,TGTGCCAGCAGCGTAGGGCTAGGCGGCTACACCTTC,CASSVGLGGYTF
TRBV13,NA,medium-sized,TRBJ1-1,TGTGCCAGCAGCTCCTCTTCCTCGGGGGCTTTCTTT,CASSSSSSGAFF
TRBV12-3/TRBV12-4,NA,many,TRBJ1-2,TGTGCCAGCAGTTTATTCGGGACCTATGGCTACACCTTC,CASSLFGTYGYTF
TRBV18,TRBD2,medium-sized,TRBJ2-1,TGTGCCAGCTCCCTAGCGGGGGGCTCCTACAATGAGCAGTTCTTC,CASSLAGGSYNEQFF
TRBV29-1,NA,medium-sized,TRBJ2-7,TGCAGCGTTGATGAGGGGAACCCCTACGAGCAGTACTTC,CSVDEGNPYEQYF
TRBV6-2/TRBV6-3,NA,NA,TRBJ2-3,TGTGCCAGCAGTTACCGGGGGGCGCAGGGCACAGATACGCAGTATTTT,CASSYRGAQGTDTQYF
TRBV6-2/TRBV6-3,NA,medium-sized,TRBJ2-7,TGTGCCAGCAGCCGCCACTACACCATTTACGAGCAGTACTTC,CASSRHYTIYEQYF
TRBV6-6,NA,medium-sized,TRBJ1-2,TGTGCCAGCAGTTACTCAATAGGACAGAAGGAGATCTATGGCTACACCTTC,CASSYSIGQKEIYGYTF
TRBV12-3/TRBV12-4,NA,once,TRBJ2-3,TGTGCCAGCAGTTTAGCGGATCTGGGGGATACGCAGTATTTT,CASSLADLGDTQYF
TRBV12-3/TRBV12-4,NA,NA,TRBJ1-1,TGTGCCAGCAGCCTAGGGACTGAAGCTTTCTTT,CASSLGTEAFF
TRBV20-1,NA,NA,TRBJ2-7,TGCAGTGCTAAGGAGAGTAACGGGGGCCTATACGAGCAGTACTTC,CSAKESNGGLYEQYF